This section outlines one T cell receptor (beta chain) sequence together with its context. The data were obtained in a study of T-cell reconstitution after alpha-beta-depleted transplantation in children. A library of TCRbeta sequences, prepared with unique molecular identifiers, was generated. TCRdb re-called the PCR reads through MiXCR, storing one row per CDR3 protein. Among about half a million distinct CDR3 sequences listed, around an eighth were seen once. Trimming pared 0 bases from V and 3 bases from J, leaving 14 bases between. This CDR3 is 17 amino acids long. Germline V gene sequence: CDR1 LGHNA, CDR2 YSLEER.

The chain recombines TRBV4-3 with TRBJ2-2; D perhaps matches TRBD2 (7 bases). This clonotype was sampled from a human donor who donated a stem cell graft to a child with combined immunodeficiency. The sample was PBMCs from the stem cell graft donor, taken from the stem cell graft. The DNA of the CDR3 is TGCGCCAGCAGCCAAGATTTTCGGGGGGCCGACACCGGGGAGCTGTTTTTT. Amino acid sequence: CASSQDFRGADTGELFF.